The present entry profiles one T cell receptor (beta chain) with its context. This clone was seen a single time. The antigen it binds to is not known. No per-base quality is available; no much larger clone lies one base away. This record belongs to a study of blood T cell repertoires in COVID-19 (dated by TCRdb to the early 2020s). About the study as a whole: Collaborator samples came from the United States, Italy and Spain and covered acute and convalescent phases of COVID-19. Subjects who had been exposed to COVID-19, were actively infected with it, or had recovered from it provided the deeply sampled blood TCRbeta repertoires that made up the dataset. Samples came from the ongoing ImmuneRACE study (first 160 participants) plus 1,254 subjects from 6 global collaborators. Nearly every sample came with metadata listing a de-identified subject ID, COVID-19 status, age in years and sex. The material from the prospective study consisted of cDNA or gDNA derived from T cells, B-cell-depleted T cells, or PBMCs. Where available, HLA class I and class II types were taken from metadata supplied by the sample provider and were not determined by assay-based typing. The repertoires were released in a freely available public database meant as a resource for research on the immune response to SARS-CoV-2. Overall results and qualifications from the work: How much clinical and demographic metadata was included differed by source and by participant, and the metadata was provided uncurated.

One collaborating source in Seattle enrolled patients during active infection and followed them longitudinally through the course of disease. Whole blood was collected in K2EDTA tubes by collaborating institutions according to the institutions' own protocols. For TCRbeta analysis, collaborators shipped samples as frozen whole blood, isolated PBMCs, or DNA extracted from either of those sample types. TCRbeta CDR3 regions were amplified from genomic DNA using the immunoSEQ Assay, a bias-controlled multiplex PCR. Per the original workflow: Nucleated cell counts per sample were estimated from amplification of reference gene primers within the assay. To quantify the absolute abundance of each unique TCRbeta CDR3 rearrangement, sequence reads were collapsed and filtered. For each sample, productive Simpson clonality was calculated as the square root of Simpson's diversity index over productive rearrangements. The table was pulled from immuneACCESS by TCRdb, which kept in-frame rearrangements only. Such tables lose some clones; where checked, under half of the loss comes from unresolved V genes, and the rest has no known cause. The DNA was the basis for D and trimming; V, J and clone size are from that table. Across this sample there are over 450,000 clones, with roughly nine tenths seen only once. The ten largest account for about 8% of the sample.

CDR1 and CDR2 are read off the germline V gene (reference sequence) as LGHDT and YNNKEL. The germline V end is reduced by 2 bases and the J end by 9 bases; junction bases left unmatched: 8. The CDR3, cysteine through phenylalanine, is 15 amino acids long. Only the CDR3 DNA is retained, 45 bases long and in frame from the first base. The chain uses TRBV3-1 (or the pseudogene TRBV3-2) and TRBJ2-1; 9 bases in the junction line up with TRBD2. Sequenced: peripheral blood. This sequence originates from a woman in her 50s with COVID-19, enrolled during active disease. The nucleotide sequence is TGTGCCAGCAGCCAATTGGCGCGGGGGGGCACTGAGCAGTTCTTC. It translates to CASSQLARGGTEQFF.